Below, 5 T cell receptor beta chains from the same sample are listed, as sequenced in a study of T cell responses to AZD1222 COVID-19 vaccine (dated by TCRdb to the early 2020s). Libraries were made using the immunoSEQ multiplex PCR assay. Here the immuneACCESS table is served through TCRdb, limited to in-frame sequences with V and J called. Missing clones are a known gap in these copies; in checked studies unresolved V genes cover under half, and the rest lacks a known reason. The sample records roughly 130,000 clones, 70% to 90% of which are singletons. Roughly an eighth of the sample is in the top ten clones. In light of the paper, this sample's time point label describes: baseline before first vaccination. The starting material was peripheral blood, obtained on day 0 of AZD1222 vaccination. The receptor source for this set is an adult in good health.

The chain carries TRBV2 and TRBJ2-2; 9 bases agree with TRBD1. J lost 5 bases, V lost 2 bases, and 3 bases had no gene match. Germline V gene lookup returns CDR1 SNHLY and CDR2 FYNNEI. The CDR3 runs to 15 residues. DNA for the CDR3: TGTGCCAGCAGTGAATTGGACAGGGGTACCGGGGAGCTGTTTTTT. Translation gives CASSELDRGTGELFF.

CDR3 region: CASSGWTGGYGYTF. The CDR3 nucleotides read TGTGCCAGCAGCGGATGGACAGGGGGGTATGGCTACACCTTC. The chain has TRBV5-4 and TRBJ1-2; 10 positions match TRBD1. The J segment lost 5 bases and the V segment lost 4 bases, leaving 5 bases of the junction unmatched. Germline values: CDR1 SGHNT, CDR2 YYREEE (reference sequence). CDR3 length: 14 residues.

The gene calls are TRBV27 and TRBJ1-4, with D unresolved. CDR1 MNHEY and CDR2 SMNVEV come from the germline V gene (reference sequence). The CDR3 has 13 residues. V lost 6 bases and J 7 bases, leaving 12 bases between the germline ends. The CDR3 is CASRGRWGEKLFF. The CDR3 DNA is TGTGCCAGCAGGGGTCGGTGGGGTGAAAAACTGTTTTTT. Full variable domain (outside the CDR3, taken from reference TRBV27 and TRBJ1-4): EAQVTQNPRYLITVTGKKLTVTCSQNMNHEYMSWYRQDPGLGLRQIYYSMNVEVTDKGDVPEGYKVSRKEKRNFPLILESPSPNQTSLYFCASRGRWGEKLFFGSGTQLSVL.

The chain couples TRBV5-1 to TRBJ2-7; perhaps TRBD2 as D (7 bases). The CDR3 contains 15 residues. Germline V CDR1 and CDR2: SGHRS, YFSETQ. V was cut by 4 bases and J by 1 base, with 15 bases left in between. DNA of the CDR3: TGCGCCAGCAGCGCCTCTGCGGGGGCTTCCTACGAGCAGTACTTC. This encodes CASSASAGASYEQYF.

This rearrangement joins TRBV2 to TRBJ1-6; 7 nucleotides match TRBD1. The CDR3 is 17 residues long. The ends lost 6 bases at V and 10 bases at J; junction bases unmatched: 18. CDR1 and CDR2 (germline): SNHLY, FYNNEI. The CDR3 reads CASRFTGTAFGGSPLHF. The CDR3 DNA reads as TGTGCCAGCAGGTTTACCGGGACAGCTTTCGGGGGGTCACCCCTCCACTTT. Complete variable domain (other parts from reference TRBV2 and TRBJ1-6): EPEVTQTPSHQVTQMGQEVILRCVPISNHLYFYWYRQILGQKVEFLVSFYNNEISEKSEIFDDQFSVERPDGSNFTLKIRSTKLEDSAMYFCASRFTGTAFGGSPLHFGNGTRLTVT.